Here is one TCR beta chain with its context. This sample is part of a study of control samples from healthy donors and cancer patients. Germline assignment: CDR1 SGHDN and CDR2 FVKESK. Trimming cost V 2 bases and J 8 bases; bases outside gene matches: 8. The CDR3 consists of 15 residues. The repertoire was sequenced with immunoSEQ multiplex PCR; TCRdb's copy has only in-frame clones and lacks some. The sample lists about 110,000 clones; roughly 90% were seen once. The sequenced material came from blood. This receptor was identified in a woman aged 50 to 60 in good health. This chain links TRBV14 with TRBJ2-1; 8 positions match TRBD2. Written as DNA, the CDR3 is TGTGCCAGCAGCCAATGGAGCGGGAGAAGCTATGAGCAGTTCTTC. This codes for CASSQWSGRSYEQFF.